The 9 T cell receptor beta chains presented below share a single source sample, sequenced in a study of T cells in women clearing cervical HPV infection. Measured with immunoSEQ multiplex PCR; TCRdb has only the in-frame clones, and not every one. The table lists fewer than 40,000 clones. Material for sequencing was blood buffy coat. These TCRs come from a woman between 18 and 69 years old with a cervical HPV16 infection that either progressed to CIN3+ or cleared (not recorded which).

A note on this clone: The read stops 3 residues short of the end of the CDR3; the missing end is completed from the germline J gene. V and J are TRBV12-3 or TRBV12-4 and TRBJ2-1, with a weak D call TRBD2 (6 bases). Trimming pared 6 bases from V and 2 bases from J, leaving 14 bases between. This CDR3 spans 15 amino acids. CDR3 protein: CASRPLATTYNEQFF. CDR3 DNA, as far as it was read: TGTGCCAGCAGACCTCTAGCGACTACCTACAATGAG.

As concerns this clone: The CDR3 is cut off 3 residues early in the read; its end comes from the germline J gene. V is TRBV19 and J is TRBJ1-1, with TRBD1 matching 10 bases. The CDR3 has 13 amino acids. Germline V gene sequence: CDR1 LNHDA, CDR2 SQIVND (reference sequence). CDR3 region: CASKTGGDSGAFF. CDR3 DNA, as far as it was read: TGTGCCAGTAAGACAGGGGGCGACTCTGGA.

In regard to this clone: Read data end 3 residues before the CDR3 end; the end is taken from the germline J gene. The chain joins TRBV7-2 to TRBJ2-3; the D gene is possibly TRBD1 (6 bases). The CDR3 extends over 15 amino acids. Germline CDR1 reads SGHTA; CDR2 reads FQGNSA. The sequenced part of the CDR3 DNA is TGTGCCAGCAGCTTGCAGGGTGGGGGCAATCAGCCG. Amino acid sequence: CASSLQGGGNQP. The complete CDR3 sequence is CASSLQGGGNQPQYF. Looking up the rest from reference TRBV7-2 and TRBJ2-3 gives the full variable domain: GAGVSQSPSNKVTEKGKDVELRCDPISGHTALYWYRQSLGQGLEFLIYFQGNSAPDKSGLPSDRFSAERTGGSVSTLTIQRTQQEDSAVYLCASSLQGGGNQPQYFGPGTRLTVL.

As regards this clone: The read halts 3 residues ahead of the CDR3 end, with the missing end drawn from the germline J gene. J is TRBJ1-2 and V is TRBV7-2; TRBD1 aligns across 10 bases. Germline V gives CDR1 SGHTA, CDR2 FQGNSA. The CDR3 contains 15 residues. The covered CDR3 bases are TGTGCCAGCAGCCTCCCCGGGACAGGGGACAATGAC. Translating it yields CASSLPGTGDND. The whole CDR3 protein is CASSLPGTGDNDYTF.

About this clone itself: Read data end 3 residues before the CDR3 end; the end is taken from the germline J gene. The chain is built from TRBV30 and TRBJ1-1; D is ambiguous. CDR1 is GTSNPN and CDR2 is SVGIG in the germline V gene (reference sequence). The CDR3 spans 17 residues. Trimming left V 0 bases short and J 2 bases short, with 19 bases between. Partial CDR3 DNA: TGTGCCTGGAGTGTATCCTTTTTCCAGAGATTAAACACTGAA. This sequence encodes CAWSVSFFQRLNTE. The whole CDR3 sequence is CAWSVSFFQRLNTEAFF.

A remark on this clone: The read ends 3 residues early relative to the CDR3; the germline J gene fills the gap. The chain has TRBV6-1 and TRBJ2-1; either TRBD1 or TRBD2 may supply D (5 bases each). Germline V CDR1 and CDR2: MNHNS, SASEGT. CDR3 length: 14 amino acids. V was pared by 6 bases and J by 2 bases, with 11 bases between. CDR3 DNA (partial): TGTGCCAGCAGGGAACTAGGGGCCTACAATGAG. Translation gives CASRELGAYNE. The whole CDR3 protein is CASRELGAYNEQFF.

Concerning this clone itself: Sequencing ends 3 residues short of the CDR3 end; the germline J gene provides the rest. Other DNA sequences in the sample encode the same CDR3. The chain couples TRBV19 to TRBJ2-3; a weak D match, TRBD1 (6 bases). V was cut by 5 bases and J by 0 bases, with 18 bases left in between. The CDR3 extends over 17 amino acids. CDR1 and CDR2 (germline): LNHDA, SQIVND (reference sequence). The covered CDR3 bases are TGTGCCAGTAGTCCCTCCCTCAGGGGCCGTAGCACAGATACG. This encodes CASSPSLRGRSTDT. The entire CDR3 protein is CASSPSLRGRSTDTQYF.

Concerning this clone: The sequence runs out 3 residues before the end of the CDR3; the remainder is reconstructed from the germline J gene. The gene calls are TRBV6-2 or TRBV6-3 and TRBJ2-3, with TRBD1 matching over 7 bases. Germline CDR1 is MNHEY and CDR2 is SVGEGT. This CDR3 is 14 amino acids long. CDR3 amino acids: CASTPGTENQPQYF. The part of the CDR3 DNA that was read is TGTGCCAGCACCCCCGGGACAGAGAATCAGCCG.

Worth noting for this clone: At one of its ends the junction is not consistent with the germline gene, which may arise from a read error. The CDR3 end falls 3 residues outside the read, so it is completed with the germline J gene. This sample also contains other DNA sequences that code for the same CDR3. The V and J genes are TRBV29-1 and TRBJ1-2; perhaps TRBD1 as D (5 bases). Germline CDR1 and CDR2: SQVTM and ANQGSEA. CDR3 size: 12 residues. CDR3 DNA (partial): TGCAGCGTTGCACGGGGGGACTATGGG. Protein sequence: CSVARGDYG. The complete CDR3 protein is CSVARGDYGYTF.